This T cell receptor beta chain was sequenced in a study of regulatory T cells in long-lasting Graves disease. The time point here: persistent/refractory GD, antithyroid drugs over 5 years with positive TRAb. Extracted RNA from PBMCs served as the source of the TCR library. This clonotype occurred a few times. This CDR3 region has 15 residues. CDR1 is SEHNR and CDR2 is FQNEAQ in the germline V gene (reference sequence). Trimming cost V 3 bases and J 7 bases; bases outside gene matches: 8. The TCR beta library used iRepertoire HTBI primers with Arm-PCR amplification of CDR3. TCRdb reanalysed the multiplex PCR reads using MiXCR and keeps one entry per CDR3 protein. The table includes roughly 470,000 distinct CDR3 sequences, roughly 20% detected once.

The specimen comprised peripheral blood mononuclear cells (PBMCs), sampled when the disease was refractory, from a patient treated with antithyroid drugs. This chain joins TRBV7-9 and TRBJ2-7, with 11 bases aligning to TRBD1. The clonotype originates from a female donor with Graves disease. The CDR3, as DNA: TGTGCCAGCAGCTTTCTGGGACAGGGGGATTGGGAGCAGTACTTC. It specifies CASSFLGQGDWEQYF.